These T cell receptor beta chains were read from a single sample in a study of cytomegalovirus exposure and HLA in healthy donors. Sequenced by immunoSEQ multiplex PCR; TCRdb stores in-frame clones only, minus some. The data contain about 140,000 clones, around 70% of them seen just once; the ten biggest clones take up under 2%. The sequenced sample consisted of PBMCs. The receptors here all came from a woman aged 25 to 39 in good health and CMV-seronegative. The CDR3 runs from the conserved cysteine through the conserved F or W. Fields, in order: J gene, clone size, V gene, D gene, CDR3 DNA, CDR3 protein. The D gene is left open where the match is weak. Part of the rows lack a size; the others show once, few, many or a class for expanded clones.

j_gene: TRBJ2-7
abundance: few
v_gene: TRBV5-1
d_gene: .
CDR3nt: TGCGCCAGCAGCTTGGAGGGGAAGGACTACGAGCAGTACTTC
CDR3aa: CASSLEGKDYEQYF

j_gene: TRBJ1-2
abundance: .
v_gene: TRBV5-1
d_gene: .
CDR3nt: TGCGCCAGCGGCGAGACAGGTTTTAACTATGGCTACACCTTC
CDR3aa: CASGETGFNYGYTF

j_gene: TRBJ1-5
abundance: .
v_gene: TRBV5-8
d_gene: .
CDR3nt: TGTGCCAGCAGCTTGATACAGGGCGACCAGCCCCAGCATTTT
CDR3aa: CASSLIQGDQPQHF

j_gene: TRBJ2-4
abundance: .
v_gene: TRBV27
d_gene: TRBD1
CDR3nt: TGTGCCAGCAGTTTACAGGGGGCAGGGATCGGCATTCAGTACTTC
CDR3aa: CASSLQGAGIGIQYF

j_gene: TRBJ2-3
abundance: .
v_gene: TRBV5-4
d_gene: TRBD2
CDR3nt: TGTGCCAGCAAGACTAGCGGGGGACACACAGATACGCAGTATTTT
CDR3aa: CASKTSGGHTDTQYF

j_gene: TRBJ1-1
abundance: .
v_gene: TRBV5-1
d_gene: .
CDR3nt: TGCGCCAGCAGCTTGCAGGGGAATCCGGCTTTCTTT
CDR3aa: CASSLQGNPAFF

j_gene: TRBJ1-3
abundance: .
v_gene: TRBV6-5
d_gene: .
CDR3nt: TGTGCCAGCAGCCGAGGGGCAGGGGATGGAAACACCATATATTTT
CDR3aa: CASSRGAGDGNTIYF

j_gene: TRBJ1-1
abundance: few
v_gene: TRBV9
d_gene: .
CDR3nt: TGTGCCAGCAGCGTAGGTGCCAGCGGATATATGGGAAGCACTGAAGCTTTCTTT
CDR3aa: CASSVGASGYMGSTEAFF

j_gene: TRBJ1-3
abundance: .
v_gene: TRBV11-2
d_gene: TRBD1
CDR3nt: TGTGCCAGCAGCCCACAGGGGTTCGAGAACACCATATATTTT
CDR3aa: CASSPQGFENTIYF

j_gene: TRBJ2-7
abundance: .
v_gene: TRBV14
d_gene: .
CDR3nt: TGTGCCAGCAGCCAAGACACATTACGGAGATACTTC
CDR3aa: CASSQDTLRRYF

j_gene: TRBJ1-2
abundance: .
v_gene: TRBV5-8
d_gene: TRBD1
CDR3nt: TGTGCCAGCAGCCCCGGTTGGGACAGGGATGGCAGGGGCTACACCTTC
CDR3aa: CASSPGWDRDGRGYTF

j_gene: TRBJ2-7
abundance: .
v_gene: TRBV7-9
d_gene: TRBD2
CDR3nt: TGTTCCAGCAGCCAAGATGAAGGGACTAGCTCCGAGCAGTACTTC
CDR3aa: CSSSQDEGTSSEQYF

j_gene: TRBJ1-4
abundance: few
v_gene: TRBV30
d_gene: .
CDR3nt: TGTGCCTGGAGCCCACAGAATGAAAAACTGTTTTTT
CDR3aa: CAWSPQNEKLFF

j_gene: TRBJ2-7
abundance: once
v_gene: TRBV6-5
d_gene: TRBD2
CDR3nt: TGTGCCAGCAGACTAGCGGGACGCCACGAGCAGTACTTC
CDR3aa: CASRLAGRHEQYF

j_gene: TRBJ1-2
abundance: .
v_gene: TRBV20-1
d_gene: .
CDR3nt: TGCAGTGCGACAGAGAACTATGGCTACACCTTC
CDR3aa: CSATENYGYTF

j_gene: TRBJ2-5
abundance: .
v_gene: TRBV5-1
d_gene: TRBD2
CDR3nt: TGCGCCAGCAGCCATGGGACTAGCGGGGGCCAAGAGACCCAGTACTTC
CDR3aa: CASSHGTSGGQETQYF

j_gene: TRBJ2-7
abundance: once
v_gene: TRBV7-3
d_gene: .
CDR3nt: TGTGCCAGCTTGGGGGGTGCCTACGAGCAGTACTTC
CDR3aa: CASLGGAYEQYF

j_gene: TRBJ2-1
abundance: once
v_gene: TRBV6-1
d_gene: TRBD2
CDR3nt: TGTGCCAGCAGTAAAGTTAGGCTAGCGGGAGGCTACAATGAGCAGTTCTTC
CDR3aa: CASSKVRLAGGYNEQFF

j_gene: TRBJ2-3
abundance: few
v_gene: TRBV28
d_gene: .
CDR3nt: TGTGCCAGCAGACTAGGGACTAGCACAGATACGCAGTATTTT
CDR3aa: CASRLGTSTDTQYF

j_gene: TRBJ2-7
abundance: .
v_gene: TRBV5-1
d_gene: .
CDR3nt: TGCGCCAGCAGCCTCGACCCGGGAAGCGTGACCTACGAGCAGTACTTC
CDR3aa: CASSLDPGSVTYEQYF

j_gene: TRBJ2-4
abundance: few
v_gene: TRBV14
d_gene: .
CDR3nt: TGTGCCAGCAGCCACACGGGTGGCATTCAGTACTTC
CDR3aa: CASSHTGGIQYF

j_gene: TRBJ2-3
abundance: .
v_gene: TRBV19
d_gene: TRBD2
CDR3nt: TGTGCCAGTAGTATAGGACTAGCGGAAGACACAGATACGCAGTATTTT
CDR3aa: CASSIGLAEDTDTQYF

j_gene: TRBJ2-6
abundance: .
v_gene: TRBV7-3
d_gene: .
CDR3nt: TGTGCCAGCAGCCCTCGGTTAAGTGCTGGGGCCAACGTCCTGACTTTC
CDR3aa: CASSPRLSAGANVLTF

j_gene: TRBJ1-2
abundance: once
v_gene: TRBV18
d_gene: TRBD1
CDR3nt: TGTGCCAGCTCCCCCTCGACGGACAGGGTGGATGGCTACACCTTC
CDR3aa: CASSPSTDRVDGYTF

j_gene: TRBJ2-2
abundance: .
v_gene: TRBV11-3
d_gene: .
CDR3nt: TGTGCCAGCAGCTCCTGGGACTCTGACACCGGGGAGCTGTTTTTT
CDR3aa: CASSSWDSDTGELFF

j_gene: TRBJ2-2
abundance: .
v_gene: TRBV5-1
d_gene: .
CDR3nt: TGCGCCAGCAGCCCCCCTCCTGGGACACCGAACACCGGGGAGCTGTTTTTT
CDR3aa: CASSPPPGTPNTGELFF

j_gene: TRBJ2-3
abundance: few
v_gene: TRBV4-1
d_gene: TRBD2
CDR3nt: TGCGCCAGCAGCCAAGGGGATGCGGGAGGGCCAGCAGATACGCAGTATTTT
CDR3aa: CASSQGDAGGPADTQYF